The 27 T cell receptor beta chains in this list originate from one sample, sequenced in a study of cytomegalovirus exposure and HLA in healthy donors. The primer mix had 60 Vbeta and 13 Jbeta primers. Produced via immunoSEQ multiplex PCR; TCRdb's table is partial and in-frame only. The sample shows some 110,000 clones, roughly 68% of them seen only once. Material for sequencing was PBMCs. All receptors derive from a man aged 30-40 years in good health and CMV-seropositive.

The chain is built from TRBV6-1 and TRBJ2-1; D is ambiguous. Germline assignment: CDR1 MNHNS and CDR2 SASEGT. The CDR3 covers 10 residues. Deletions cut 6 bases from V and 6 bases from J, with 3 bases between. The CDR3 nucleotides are TGTGCCAGCAGCTCCAATGAGCAGTTCTTC. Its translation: CASSSNEQFF.

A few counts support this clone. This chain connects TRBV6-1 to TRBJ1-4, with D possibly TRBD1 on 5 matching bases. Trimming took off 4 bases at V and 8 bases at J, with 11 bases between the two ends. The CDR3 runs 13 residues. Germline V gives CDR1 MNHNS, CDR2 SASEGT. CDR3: CASSGGRGEKLFF. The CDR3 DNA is TGTGCCAGCAGTGGGGGCCGTGGGGAAAAACTGTTTTTT.

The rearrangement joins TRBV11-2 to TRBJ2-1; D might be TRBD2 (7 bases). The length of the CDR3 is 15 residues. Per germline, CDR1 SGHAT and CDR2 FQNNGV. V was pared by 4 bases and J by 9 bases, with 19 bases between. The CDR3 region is CASSWRGGLELEQFF. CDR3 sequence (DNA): TGTGCCAGCAGCTGGAGGGGGGGACTCGAGCTTGAGCAGTTCTTC.

Here the CDR3 DNA reads TGTGCCTGGGCACGGGGGGCCCCCTTAGGCACCACTAATGAAAAACTGTTTTTT. This translates into CAWARGAPLGTTNEKLFF. V and J are TRBV30 and TRBJ1-4, with TRBD1 as a possible D gene (6 bases). Germline V CDR1 and CDR2: GTSNPN, SVGIG (reference sequence). Between the trimmed V and J ends, which lost 5 bases and 2 bases, there was a span of 24 bases. The CDR3 is 18 residues long.

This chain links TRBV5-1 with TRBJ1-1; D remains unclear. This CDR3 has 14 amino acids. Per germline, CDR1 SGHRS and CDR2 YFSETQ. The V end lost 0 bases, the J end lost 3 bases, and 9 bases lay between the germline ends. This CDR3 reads CASSLGSRDTEAFF. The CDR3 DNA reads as TGCGCCAGCAGCTTGGGGTCTCGGGACACTGAAGCTTTCTTT.

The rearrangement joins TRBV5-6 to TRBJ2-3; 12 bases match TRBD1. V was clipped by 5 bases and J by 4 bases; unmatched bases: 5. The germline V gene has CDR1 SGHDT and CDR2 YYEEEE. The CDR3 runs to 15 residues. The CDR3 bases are TGTGCCAGCAGGTGGGACAGGGGGCTAGCAGATACGCAGTATTTT. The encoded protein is CASRWDRGLADTQYF.

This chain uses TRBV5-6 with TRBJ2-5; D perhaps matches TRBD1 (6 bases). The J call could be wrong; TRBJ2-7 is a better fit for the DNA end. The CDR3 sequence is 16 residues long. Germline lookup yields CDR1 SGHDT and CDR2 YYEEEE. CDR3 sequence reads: CASSQWGPVSIYEQYF. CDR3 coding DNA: TGTGCCAGCAGCCAATGGGGGCCCGTGAGCATCTACGAGCAGTACTTC.

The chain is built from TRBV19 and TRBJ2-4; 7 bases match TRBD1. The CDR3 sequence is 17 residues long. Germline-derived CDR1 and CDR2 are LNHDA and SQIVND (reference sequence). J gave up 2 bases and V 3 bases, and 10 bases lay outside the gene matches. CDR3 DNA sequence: TGTGCCAGTAGTATGACAGGGACCGGGTTGACCAAAAACATTCAGTACTTC. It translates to CASSMTGTGLTKNIQYF.

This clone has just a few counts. CDR3 sequence: CASSRGSLNTGELFF. The CDR3 DNA follows: TGTGCCAGCAGTAGGGGCAGCTTGAACACCGGGGAGCTGTTTTTT. This rearrangement joins TRBV6-1 to TRBJ2-2; a weak D match, TRBD1 (5 bases). CDR1 is MNHNS, CDR2 SASEGT, per germline. Between the trimmed V and J ends, which lost 5 bases and 1 base, there was a span of 11 bases. CDR3 length equals 15 residues.

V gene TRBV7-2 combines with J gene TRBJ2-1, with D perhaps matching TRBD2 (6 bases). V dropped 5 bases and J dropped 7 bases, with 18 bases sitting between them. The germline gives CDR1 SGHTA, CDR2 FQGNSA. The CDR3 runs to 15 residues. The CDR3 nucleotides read TGTGCCAGCAGCCTACGTTTGGGGGAGGTGAATGAGCAGTTCTTC. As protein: CASSLRLGEVNEQFF.

DNA for the CDR3: TGTGCCAGCTCACTGGTAGGGACAGAAGCTGAAGCTTTCTTT. As protein: CASSLVGTEAEAFF. The genes are TRBV18 and TRBJ1-1, with 7 bases matching TRBD1. J was trimmed by 6 bases and V by 4 bases; bases with no gene match: 8. Per the germline V gene, CDR1 is KGHSH and CDR2 is LQKENI. This CDR3 has 14 amino acids.

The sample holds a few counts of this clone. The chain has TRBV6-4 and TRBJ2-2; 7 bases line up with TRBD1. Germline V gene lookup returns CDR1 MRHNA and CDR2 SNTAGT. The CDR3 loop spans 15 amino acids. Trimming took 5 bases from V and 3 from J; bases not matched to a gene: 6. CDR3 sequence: CASSIGQEYTGELFF. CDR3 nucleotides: TGTGCCAGCAGTATCGGACAGGAGTACACCGGGGAGCTGTTTTTT.

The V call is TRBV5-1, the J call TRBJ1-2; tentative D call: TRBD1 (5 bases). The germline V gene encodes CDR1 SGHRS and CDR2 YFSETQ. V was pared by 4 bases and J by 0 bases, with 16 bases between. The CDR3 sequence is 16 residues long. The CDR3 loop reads CASSLTSTATNYGYTF. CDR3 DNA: TGCGCCAGCAGCCTAACTTCGACAGCAACTAACTATGGCTACACCTTC.

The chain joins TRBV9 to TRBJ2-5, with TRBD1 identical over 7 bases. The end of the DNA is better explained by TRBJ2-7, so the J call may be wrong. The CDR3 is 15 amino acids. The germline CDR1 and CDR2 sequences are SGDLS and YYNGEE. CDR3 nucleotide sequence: TGTGCCAGCAGCGAGGGGGCCCCCAGCTCCTACGAGCAGTACTTC. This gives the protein CASSEGAPSSYEQYF.

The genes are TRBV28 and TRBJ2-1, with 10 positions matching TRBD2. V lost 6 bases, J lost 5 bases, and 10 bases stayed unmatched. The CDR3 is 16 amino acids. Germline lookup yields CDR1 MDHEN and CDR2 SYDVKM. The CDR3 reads CASRPIRLAGNNEQFF. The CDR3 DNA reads TGTGCCAGCAGGCCCATCAGACTAGCGGGTAACAATGAGCAGTTCTTC. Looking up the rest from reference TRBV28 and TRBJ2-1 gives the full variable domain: DVKVTQSSRYLVKRTGEKVFLECVQDMDHENMFWYRQDPGLGLRLIYFSYDVKMKEKGDIPEGYSVSREKKERFSLILESASTNQTSMYLCASRPIRLAGNNEQFFGPGTRLTVL.

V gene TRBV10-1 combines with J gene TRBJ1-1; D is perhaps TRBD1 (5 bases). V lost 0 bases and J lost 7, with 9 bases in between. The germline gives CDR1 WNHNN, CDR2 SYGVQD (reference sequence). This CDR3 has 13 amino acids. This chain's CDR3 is CASSESRQHEAFF. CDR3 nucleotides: TGCGCCAGCAGTGAGTCCCGACAGCATGAAGCTTTCTTT.

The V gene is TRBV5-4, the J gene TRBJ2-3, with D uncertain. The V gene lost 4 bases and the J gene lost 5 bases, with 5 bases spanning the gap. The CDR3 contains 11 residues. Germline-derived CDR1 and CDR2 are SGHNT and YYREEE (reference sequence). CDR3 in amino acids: CASSAGDTQYF. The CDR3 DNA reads TGTGCCAGCAGCGCCGGAGATACGCAGTATTTT.

The CDR3 bases are TGTGCCAGCAGCTTCAGGGGCCCCTACGAGCAGTACTTC. Amino acids: CASSFRGPYEQYF. The chain recombines TRBV5-6 with TRBJ2-7; D perhaps matches TRBD1 (6 bases). The CDR3 runs 13 residues. The V and J ends lost 2 bases and 2 bases respectively, with 8 bases between them. Germline V gene data show CDR1 as SGHDT and CDR2 as YYEEEE.

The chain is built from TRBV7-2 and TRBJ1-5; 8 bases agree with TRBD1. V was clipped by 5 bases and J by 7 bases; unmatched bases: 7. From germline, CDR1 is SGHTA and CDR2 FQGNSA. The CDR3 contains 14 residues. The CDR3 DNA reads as TGTGCCAGCAGCAGCAGGGGGCTCGGGCAGCCCCAGCATTTT. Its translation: CASSSRGLGQPQHF.

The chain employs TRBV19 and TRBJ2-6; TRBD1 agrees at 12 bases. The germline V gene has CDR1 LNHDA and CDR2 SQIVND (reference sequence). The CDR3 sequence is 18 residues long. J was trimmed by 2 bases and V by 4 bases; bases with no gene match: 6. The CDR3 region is CASSRRGQGATGANVLTF. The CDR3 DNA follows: TGTGCCAGTAGTAGACGGGGACAGGGGGCGACTGGGGCCAACGTCCTGACTTTC.

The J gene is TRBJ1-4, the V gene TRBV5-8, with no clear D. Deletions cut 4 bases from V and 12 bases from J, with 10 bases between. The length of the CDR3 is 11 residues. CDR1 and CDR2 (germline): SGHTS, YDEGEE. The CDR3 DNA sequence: TGTGCCAGCAGCCCCCCGTTAGAACTGTTTTTT. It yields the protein CASSPPLELFF.

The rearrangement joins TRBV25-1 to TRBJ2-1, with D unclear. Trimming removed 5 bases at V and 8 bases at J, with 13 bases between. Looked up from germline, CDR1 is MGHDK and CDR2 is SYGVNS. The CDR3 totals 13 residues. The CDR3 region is CASSSPVIHEQFF. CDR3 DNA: TGTGCCAGCAGTTCCCCGGTTATCCATGAGCAGTTCTTC.

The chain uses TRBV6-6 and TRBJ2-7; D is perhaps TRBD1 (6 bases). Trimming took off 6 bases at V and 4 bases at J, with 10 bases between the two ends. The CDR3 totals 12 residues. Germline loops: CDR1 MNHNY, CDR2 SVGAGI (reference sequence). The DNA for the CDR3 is TGTGCCAGCAGCCTCGACAGGTACGAGCAGTACGTC. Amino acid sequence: CASSLDRYEQYV.

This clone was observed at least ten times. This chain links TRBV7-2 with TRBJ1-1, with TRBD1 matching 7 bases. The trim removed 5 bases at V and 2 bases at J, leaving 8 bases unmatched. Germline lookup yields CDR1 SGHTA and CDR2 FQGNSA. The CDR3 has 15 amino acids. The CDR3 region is CASSRSEGANTEAFF. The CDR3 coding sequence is TGTGCCAGCAGCCGCTCGGAGGGGGCTAACACTGAAGCTTTCTTT. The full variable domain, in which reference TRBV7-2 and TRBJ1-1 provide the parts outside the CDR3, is GAGVSQSPSNKVTEKGKDVELRCDPISGHTALYWYRQSLGQGLEFLIYFQGNSAPDKSGLPSDRFSAERTGGSVSTLTIQRTQQEDSAVYLCASSRSEGANTEAFFGQGTRLTVV.

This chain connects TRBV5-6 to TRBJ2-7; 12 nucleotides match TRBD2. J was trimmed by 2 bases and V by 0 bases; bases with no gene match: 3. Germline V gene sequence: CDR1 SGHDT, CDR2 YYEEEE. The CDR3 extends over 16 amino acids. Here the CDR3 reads CASSLGLAGVAYEQYV. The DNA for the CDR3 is TGTGCCAGCAGCTTGGGACTAGCGGGAGTGGCCTACGAGCAGTACGTC.

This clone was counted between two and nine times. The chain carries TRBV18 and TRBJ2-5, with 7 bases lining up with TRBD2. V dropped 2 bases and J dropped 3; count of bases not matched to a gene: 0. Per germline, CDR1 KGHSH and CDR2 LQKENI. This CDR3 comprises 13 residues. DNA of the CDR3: TGTGCCAGCTCACCAGGGGGGGAAGAGACCCAGTACTTC. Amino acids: CASSPGGEETQYF.

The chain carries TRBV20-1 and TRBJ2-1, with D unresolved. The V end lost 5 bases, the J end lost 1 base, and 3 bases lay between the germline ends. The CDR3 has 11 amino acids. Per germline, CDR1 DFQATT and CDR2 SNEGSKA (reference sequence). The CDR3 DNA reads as TGCAGTGCTCCGTCCTACAATGAGCAGTTCTTC. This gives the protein CSAPSYNEQFF.